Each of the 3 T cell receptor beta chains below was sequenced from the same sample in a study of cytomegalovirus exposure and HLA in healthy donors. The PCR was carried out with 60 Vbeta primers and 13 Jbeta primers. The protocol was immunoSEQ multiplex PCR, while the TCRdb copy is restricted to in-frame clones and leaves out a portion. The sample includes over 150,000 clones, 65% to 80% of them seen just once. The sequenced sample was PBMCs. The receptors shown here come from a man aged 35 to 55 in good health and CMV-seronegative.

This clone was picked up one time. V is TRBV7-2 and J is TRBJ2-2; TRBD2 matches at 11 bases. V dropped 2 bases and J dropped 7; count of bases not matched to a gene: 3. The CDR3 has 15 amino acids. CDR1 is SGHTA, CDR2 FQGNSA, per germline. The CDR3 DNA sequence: TGTGCCAGCAGCTTAAGTAGCGGGAGGGGCGGGGAGCTGTTTTTT. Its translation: CASSLSSGRGGELFF.

The CDR3 DNA reads TGCAGCGTCCTTATAGCGGGAGAAGAGACCCAGTACTTC. It codes for CSVLIAGEETQYF. V gene TRBV29-1 combines with J gene TRBJ2-5; the match to TRBD2 covers 9 bases. Germline V CDR1 and CDR2: SQVTM, ANQGSEA. This CDR3 has 13 residues. J was trimmed by 3 bases and V by 6 bases; bases with no gene match: 5.

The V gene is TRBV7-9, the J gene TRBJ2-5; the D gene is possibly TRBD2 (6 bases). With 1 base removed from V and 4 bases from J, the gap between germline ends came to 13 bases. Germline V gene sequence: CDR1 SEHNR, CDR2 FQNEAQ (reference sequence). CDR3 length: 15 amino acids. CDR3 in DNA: TGTGCCAGCAGCTTAGTCGTCGGGGGAAGAGAGACCCAGTACTTC. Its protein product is CASSLVVGGRETQYF.